This TCR beta chain was documented in a study of blood T cell repertoires in COVID-19. Whole-study context: The origin of the acute and convalescent COVID-19 samples was the United States, Italy and Spain. From T cells, B-cell-depleted T cells, or PBMCs came the material, which was cDNA or gDNA.

Trimming removed 3 bases from V and 5 bases from J, with 16 bases in between. Looked up from germline, CDR1 is LNHDA and CDR2 is SQIVND (reference sequence). The CDR3 is 16 amino acids. The assay was immunoSEQ multiplex PCR, and TCRdb's table has in-frame clones only and misses some. Seen here are about 270,000 clones, about nine tenths observed once, and the top ten hold roughly 1.9%. This receptor was obtained from a woman in her sixties or seventies who had recovered from COVID-19. The material sequenced was PBMCs or T cells enriched from blood (not recorded which). The chain carries TRBV19 and TRBJ2-2; D perhaps matches TRBD1 (7 bases). The CDR3: CASSMEGARGTGELFF. As DNA, the CDR3 is TGTGCCAGTAGTATGGAGGGGGCGAGAGGAACCGGGGAGCTGTTTTTT.